This TCR beta chain was retrieved from a study of T-cell reconstitution after alpha-beta-depleted transplantation in children. This clonotype appeared many times. The CDR3 totals 12 residues. Germline CDR1 and CDR2: SQVTM and ANQGSEA. V lost 4 bases and J lost 5, with 11 bases in between. A library of TCRbeta sequences, prepared with unique molecular identifiers, was generated. TCRdb used MiXCR to reprocess the PCR reads, holding one entry per CDR3 protein. The sample has about 340,000 distinct CDR3 sequences, about 14% seen once. The chain uses TRBV29-1 and TRBJ1-1; D is uncertain. This clonotype originated in a human donor who donated a stem cell graft to a child with Fanconi anemia. Sequenced material: PBMCs, taken from the stem cell graft. The CDR3 sequence is CSVGMGRTEAFF. The CDR3 DNA sequence: TGCAGCGTTGGAATGGGCCGGACTGAAGCTTTCTTT. The variable domain in full, with the rest retrieved from reference TRBV29-1 and TRBJ1-1, is SAVISQKPSRDICQRGTSLTIQCQVDSQVTMMFWYRQQPGQSLTLIATANQGSEATYESGFVIDKFPISRPNLTFSTLTVSNMSPEDSSIYLCSVGMGRTEAFFGQGTRLTVV.